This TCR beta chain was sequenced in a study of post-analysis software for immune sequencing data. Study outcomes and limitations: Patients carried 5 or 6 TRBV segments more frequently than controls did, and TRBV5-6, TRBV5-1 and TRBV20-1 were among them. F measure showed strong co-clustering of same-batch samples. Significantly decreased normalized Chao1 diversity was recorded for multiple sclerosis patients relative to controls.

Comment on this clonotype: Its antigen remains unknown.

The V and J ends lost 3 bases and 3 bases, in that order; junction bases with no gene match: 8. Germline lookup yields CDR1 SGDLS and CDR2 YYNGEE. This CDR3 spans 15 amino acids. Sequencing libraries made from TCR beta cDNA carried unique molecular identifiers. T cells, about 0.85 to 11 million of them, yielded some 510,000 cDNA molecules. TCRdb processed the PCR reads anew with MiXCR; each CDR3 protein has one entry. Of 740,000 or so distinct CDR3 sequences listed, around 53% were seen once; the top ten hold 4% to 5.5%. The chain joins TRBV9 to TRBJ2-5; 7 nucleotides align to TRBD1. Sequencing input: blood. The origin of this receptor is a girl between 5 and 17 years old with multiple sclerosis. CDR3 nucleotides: TGTGCCAGCAGCGCGGCAGGGGGTCCGAAAGAGACCCAGTACTTC. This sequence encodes CASSAAGGPKETQYF.